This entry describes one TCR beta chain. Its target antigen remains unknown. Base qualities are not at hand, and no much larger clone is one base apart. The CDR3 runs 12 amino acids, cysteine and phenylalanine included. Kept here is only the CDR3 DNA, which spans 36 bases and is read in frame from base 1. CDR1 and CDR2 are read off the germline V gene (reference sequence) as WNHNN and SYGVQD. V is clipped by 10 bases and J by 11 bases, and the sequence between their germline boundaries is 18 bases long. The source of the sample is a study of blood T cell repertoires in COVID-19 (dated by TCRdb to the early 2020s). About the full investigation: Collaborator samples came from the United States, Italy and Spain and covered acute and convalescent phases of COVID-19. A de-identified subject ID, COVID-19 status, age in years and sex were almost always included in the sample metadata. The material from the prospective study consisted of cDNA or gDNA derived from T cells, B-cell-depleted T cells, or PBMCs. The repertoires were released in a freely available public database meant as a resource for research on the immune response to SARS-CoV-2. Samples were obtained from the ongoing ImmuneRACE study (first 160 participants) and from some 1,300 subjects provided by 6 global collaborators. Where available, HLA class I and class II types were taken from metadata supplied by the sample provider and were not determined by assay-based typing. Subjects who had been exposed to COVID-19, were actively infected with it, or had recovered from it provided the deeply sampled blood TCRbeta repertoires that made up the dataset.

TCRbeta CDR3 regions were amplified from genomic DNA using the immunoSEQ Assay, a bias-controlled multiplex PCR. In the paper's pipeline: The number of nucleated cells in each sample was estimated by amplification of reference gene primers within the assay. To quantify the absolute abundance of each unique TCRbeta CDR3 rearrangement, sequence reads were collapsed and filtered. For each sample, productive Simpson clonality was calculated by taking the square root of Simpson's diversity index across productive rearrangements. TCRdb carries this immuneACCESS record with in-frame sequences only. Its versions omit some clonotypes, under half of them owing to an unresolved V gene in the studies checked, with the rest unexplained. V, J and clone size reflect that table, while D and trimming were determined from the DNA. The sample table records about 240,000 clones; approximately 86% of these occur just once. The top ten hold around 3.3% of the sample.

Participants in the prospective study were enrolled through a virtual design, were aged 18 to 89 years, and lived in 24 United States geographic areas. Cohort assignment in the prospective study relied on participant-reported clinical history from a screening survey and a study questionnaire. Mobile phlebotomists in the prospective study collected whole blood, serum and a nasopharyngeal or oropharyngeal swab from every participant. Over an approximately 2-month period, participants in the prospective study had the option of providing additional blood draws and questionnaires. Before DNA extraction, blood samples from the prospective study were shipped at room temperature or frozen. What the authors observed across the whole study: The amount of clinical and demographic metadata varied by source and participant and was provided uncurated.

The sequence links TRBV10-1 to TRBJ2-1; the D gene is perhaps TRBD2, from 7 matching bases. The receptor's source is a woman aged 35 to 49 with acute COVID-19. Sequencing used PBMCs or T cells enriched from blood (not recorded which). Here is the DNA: TGCGCCACCCGTACCGGCGGGGGCAAGCAGTTCTTC. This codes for CATRTGGGKQFF.